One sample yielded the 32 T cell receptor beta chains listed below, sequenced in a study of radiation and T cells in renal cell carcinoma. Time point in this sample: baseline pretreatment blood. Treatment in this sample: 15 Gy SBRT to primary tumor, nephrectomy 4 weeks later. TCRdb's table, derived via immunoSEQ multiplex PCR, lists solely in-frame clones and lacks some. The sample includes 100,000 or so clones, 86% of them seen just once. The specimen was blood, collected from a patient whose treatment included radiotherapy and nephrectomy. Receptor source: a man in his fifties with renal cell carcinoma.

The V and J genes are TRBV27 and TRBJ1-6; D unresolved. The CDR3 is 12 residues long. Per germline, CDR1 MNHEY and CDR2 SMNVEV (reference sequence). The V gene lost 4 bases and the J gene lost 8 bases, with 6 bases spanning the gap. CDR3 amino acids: CASSSNYSPLHF. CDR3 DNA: TGTGCCAGCAGTTCCAATTATTCACCCCTCCACTTT.

The CDR3 region is CASSPARPNYEQYF. CDR3 DNA sequence: TGCGCCAGCAGCCCCGCTCGGCCGAACTACGAGCAGTACTTC. The chain is built from TRBV5-1 and TRBJ2-7; unclear D gene. Germline-derived CDR1 and CDR2 are SGHRS and YFSETQ. This CDR3 spans 14 amino acids. V was clipped by 4 bases and J by 3 bases, with 14 bases between them.

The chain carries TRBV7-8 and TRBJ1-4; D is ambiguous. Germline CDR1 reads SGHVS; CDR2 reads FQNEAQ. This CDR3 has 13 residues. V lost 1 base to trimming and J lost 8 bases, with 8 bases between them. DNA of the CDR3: TGTGCCAGCAGCTTAGGTTGGGTGGAAAAACTGTTTTTT. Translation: CASSLGWVEKLFF.

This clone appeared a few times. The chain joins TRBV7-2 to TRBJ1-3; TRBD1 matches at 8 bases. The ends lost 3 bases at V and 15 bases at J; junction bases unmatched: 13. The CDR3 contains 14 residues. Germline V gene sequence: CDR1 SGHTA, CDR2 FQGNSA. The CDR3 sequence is CASSFYGTGGLAYF. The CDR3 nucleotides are TGTGCCAGCAGCTTTTACGGGACAGGAGGCCTGGCATATTTT.

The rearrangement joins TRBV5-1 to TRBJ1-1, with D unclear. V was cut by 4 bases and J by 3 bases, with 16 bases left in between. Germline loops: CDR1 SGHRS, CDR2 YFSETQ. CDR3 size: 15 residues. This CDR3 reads CASSALTAPYTEAFF. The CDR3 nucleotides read TGCGCCAGCAGCGCGTTGACGGCCCCGTACACTGAAGCTTTCTTT.

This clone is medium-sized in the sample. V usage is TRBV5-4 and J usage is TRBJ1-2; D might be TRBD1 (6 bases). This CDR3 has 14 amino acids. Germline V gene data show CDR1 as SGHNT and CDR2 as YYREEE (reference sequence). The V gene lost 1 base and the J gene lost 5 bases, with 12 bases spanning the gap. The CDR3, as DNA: TGTGCCAGCAGCTTGTCAGGGGCAAGGTATGGCTACACCTTC. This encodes CASSLSGARYGYTF.

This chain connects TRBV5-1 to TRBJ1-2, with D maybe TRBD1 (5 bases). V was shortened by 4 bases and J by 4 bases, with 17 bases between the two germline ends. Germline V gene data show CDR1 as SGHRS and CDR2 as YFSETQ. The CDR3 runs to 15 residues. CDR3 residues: CASSRGSRVSYGYTF. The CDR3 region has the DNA TGCGCCAGCAGCCGTGGTTCCAGGGTTAGCTATGGCTACACCTTC.

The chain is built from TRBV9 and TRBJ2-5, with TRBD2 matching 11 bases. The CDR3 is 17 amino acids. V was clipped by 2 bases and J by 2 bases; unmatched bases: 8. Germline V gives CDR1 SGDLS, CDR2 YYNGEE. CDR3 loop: CASSVGLAGGLQETQYF. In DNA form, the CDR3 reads TGTGCCAGCAGCGTGGGGCTAGCGGGGGGATTACAAGAGACCCAGTACTTC.

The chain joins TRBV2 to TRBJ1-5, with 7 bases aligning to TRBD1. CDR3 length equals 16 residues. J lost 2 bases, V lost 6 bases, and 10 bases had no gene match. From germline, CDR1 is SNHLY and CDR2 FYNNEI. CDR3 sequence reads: CASRAHRGRGNQPQHF. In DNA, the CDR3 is TGTGCCAGCAGGGCTCACAGGGGTAGAGGCAATCAGCCCCAGCATTTT.

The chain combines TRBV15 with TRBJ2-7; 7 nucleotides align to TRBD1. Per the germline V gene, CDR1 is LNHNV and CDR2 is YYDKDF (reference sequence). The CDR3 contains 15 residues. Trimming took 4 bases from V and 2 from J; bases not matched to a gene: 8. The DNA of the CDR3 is TGTGCCACCAGCAAAGGGACAGACGTAGCCTACGAGCAGTACTTC. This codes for CATSKGTDVAYEQYF.

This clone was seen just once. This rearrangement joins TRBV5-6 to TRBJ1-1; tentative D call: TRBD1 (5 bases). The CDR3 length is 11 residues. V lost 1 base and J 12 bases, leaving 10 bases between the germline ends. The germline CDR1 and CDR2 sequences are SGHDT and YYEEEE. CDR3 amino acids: CASSLWGTTFF. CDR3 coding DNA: TGTGCCAGCAGCTTGTGGGGCACGACTTTCTTT.

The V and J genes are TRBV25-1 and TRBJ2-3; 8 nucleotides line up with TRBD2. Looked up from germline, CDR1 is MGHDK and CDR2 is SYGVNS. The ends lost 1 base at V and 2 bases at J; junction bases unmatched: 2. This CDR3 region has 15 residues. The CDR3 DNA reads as TGTGCCAGCAGTGAATTGGGACTAGTCACAGATACGCAGTATTTT. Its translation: CASSELGLVTDTQYF.

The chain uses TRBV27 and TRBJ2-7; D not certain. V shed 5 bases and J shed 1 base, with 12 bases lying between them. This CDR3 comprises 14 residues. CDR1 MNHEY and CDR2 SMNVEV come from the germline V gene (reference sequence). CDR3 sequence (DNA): TGTGCCAGCAGTCCAAGGCAATGGTCCTACGAGCAGTACTTC. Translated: CASSPRQWSYEQYF.

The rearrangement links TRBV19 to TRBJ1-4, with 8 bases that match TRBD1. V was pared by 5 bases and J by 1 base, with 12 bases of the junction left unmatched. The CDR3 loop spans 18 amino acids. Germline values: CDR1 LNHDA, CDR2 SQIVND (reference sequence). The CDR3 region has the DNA TGTGCCAGTAGTCATCAGCCCGGGACAGGCAGAACTAATGAAAAACTGTTTTTT. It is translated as CASSHQPGTGRTNEKLFF.

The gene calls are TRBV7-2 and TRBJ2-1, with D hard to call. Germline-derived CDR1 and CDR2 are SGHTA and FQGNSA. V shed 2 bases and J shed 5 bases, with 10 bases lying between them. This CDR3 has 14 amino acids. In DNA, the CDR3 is TGTGCCAGCAGCTTATCCACGGCCAACAATGAGCAGTTCTTC. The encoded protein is CASSLSTANNEQFF.

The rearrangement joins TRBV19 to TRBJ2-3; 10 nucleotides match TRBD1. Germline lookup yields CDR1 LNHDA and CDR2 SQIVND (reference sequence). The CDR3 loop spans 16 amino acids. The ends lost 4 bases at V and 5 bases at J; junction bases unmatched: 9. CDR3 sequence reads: CASSKWRGQGLDTQYF. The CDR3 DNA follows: TGTGCCAGTAGTAAGTGGCGGGGACAGGGGTTAGATACGCAGTATTTT. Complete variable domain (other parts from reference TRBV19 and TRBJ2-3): DGGITQSPKYLFRKEGQNVTLSCEQNLNHDAMYWYRQDPGQGLRLIYYSQIVNDFQKGDIAEGYSVSREKKESFPLTVTSAQKNPTAFYLCASSKWRGQGLDTQYFGPGTRLTVL.

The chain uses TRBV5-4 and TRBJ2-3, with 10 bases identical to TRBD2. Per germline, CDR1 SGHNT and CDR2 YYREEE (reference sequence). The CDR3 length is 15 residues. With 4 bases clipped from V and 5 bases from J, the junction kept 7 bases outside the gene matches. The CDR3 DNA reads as TGTGCCAGCAGCCCTAGCGGGAGAAGGGAAGATACGCAGTATTTT. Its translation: CASSPSGRREDTQYF.

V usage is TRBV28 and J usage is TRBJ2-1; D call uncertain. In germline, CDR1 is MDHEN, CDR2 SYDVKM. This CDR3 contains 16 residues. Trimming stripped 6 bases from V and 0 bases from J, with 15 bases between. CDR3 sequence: CASSLETKSSYNEQFF. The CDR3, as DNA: TGTGCCAGCAGCCTTGAAACCAAGAGCTCCTACAATGAGCAGTTCTTC.

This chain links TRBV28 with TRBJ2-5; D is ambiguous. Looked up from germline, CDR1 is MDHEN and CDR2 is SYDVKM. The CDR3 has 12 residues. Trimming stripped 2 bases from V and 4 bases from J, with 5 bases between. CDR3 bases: TGTGCCAGCAGTTTAGTGGGAGAGACCCAGTACTTC. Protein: CASSLVGETQYF.

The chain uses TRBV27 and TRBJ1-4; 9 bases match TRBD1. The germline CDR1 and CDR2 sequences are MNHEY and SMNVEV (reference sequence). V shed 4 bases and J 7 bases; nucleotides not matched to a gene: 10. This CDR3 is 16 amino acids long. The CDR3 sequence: CASSSTRQGVGEKLFF. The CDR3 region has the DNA TGTGCCAGCAGTTCCACCCGACAGGGGGTAGGTGAAAAACTGTTTTTT.

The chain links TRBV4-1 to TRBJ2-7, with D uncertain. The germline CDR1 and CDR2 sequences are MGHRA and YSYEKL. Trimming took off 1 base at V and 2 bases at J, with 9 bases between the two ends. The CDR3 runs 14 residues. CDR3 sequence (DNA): TGCGCCAGCAGCCAAGCCGAGTCCGCCTACGAGCAGTACTTC. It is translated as CASSQAESAYEQYF.

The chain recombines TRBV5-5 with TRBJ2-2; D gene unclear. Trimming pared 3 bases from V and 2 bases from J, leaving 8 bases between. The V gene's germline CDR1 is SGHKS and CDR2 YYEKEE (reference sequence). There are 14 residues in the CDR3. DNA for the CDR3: TGTGCCAGCAGCTCCACGGTTAACACCGGGGAGCTGTTTTTT. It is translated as CASSSTVNTGELFF.

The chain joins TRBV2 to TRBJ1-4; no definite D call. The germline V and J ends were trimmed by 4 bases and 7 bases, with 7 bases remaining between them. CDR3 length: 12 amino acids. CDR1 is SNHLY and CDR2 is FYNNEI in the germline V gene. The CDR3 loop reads CASSVDGEKLFF. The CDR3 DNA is TGTGCCAGCAGTGTAGACGGTGAAAAACTGTTTTTT. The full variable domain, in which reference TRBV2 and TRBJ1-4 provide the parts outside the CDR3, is EPEVTQTPSHQVTQMGQEVILRCVPISNHLYFYWYRQILGQKVEFLVSFYNNEISEKSEIFDDQFSVERPDGSNFTLKIRSTKLEDSAMYFCASSVDGEKLFFGSGTQLSVL.

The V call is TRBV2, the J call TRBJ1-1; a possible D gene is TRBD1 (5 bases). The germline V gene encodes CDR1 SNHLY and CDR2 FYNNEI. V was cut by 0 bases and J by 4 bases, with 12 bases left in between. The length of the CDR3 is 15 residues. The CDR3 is CASSEAGQGRTEAFF. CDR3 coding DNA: TGTGCCAGCAGTGAAGCAGGGCAGGGACGCACTGAAGCTTTCTTT.

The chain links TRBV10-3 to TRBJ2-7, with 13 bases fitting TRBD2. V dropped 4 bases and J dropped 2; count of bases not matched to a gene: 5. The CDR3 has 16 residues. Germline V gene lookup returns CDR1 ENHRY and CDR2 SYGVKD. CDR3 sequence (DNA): TGTGCCATCAGTGCCCCGGGACTAGCGGGGACCTACGAGCAGTACTTC. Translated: CAISAPGLAGTYEQYF.

CDR3 residues: CASSFDRRDEKLFF. CDR3 in DNA: TGTGCCAGCAGCTTCGACAGGAGGGATGAAAAACTGTTTTTT. The chain combines TRBV5-6 with TRBJ1-4, with a tentative D call TRBD1 (6 bases). Per germline, CDR1 SGHDT and CDR2 YYEEEE. Trimming took off 2 bases at V and 6 bases at J, with 11 bases between the two ends. CDR3 length: 14 residues.

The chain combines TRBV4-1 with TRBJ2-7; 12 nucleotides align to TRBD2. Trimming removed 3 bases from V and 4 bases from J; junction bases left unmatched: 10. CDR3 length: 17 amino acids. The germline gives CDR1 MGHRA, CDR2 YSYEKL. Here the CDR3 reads CASSHQQKLAGGYEQYF. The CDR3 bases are TGCGCCAGCAGCCACCAACAGAAACTAGCGGGAGGTTACGAGCAGTACTTC.

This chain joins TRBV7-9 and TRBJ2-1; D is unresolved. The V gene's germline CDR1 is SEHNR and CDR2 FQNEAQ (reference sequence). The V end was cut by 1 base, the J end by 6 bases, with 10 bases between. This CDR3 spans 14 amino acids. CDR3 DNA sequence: TGTGCCAGCAGCTTAGTGTTAGGATCCAATGAGCAGTTCTTC. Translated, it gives CASSLVLGSNEQFF.

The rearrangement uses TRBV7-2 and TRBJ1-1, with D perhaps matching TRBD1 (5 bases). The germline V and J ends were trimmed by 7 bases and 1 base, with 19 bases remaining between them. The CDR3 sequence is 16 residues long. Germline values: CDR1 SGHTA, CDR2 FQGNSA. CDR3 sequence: CASTSSMAGWNTEAFF. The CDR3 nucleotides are TGTGCCAGCACCTCAAGCATGGCAGGGTGGAACACTGAAGCTTTCTTT. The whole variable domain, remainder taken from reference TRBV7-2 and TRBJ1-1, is GAGVSQSPSNKVTEKGKDVELRCDPISGHTALYWYRQSLGQGLEFLIYFQGNSAPDKSGLPSDRFSAERTGGSVSTLTIQRTQQEDSAVYLCASTSSMAGWNTEAFFGQGTRLTVV.

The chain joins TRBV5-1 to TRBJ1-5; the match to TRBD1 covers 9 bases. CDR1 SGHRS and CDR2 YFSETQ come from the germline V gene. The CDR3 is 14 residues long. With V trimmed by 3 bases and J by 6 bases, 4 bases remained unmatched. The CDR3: CASSSGQGTQPQHF. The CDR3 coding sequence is TGCGCCAGCAGCTCGGGACAGGGCACTCAGCCCCAGCATTTT.

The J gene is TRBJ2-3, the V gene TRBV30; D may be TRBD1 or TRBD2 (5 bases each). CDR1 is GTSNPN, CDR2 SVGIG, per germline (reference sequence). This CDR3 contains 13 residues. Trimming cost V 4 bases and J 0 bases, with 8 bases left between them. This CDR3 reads CAWTGGSTDTQYF. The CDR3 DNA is TGTGCCTGGACTGGGGGTAGCACAGATACGCAGTATTTT.

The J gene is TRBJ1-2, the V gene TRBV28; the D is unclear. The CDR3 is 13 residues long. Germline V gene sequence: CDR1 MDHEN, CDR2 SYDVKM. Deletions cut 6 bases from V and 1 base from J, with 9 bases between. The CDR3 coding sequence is TGTGCCAGCAGCCCCGGGAGTAACTATGGCTACACCTTC. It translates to CASSPGSNYGYTF.